Each of the 16 T cell receptor beta chains below was sequenced from the same sample in a study of T cell responses to AZD1222 COVID-19 vaccine. Here immunoSEQ multiplex PCR was the method, and the copy in TCRdb shows in-frame clones only, minus some. This repertoire shows about 140,000 clones, 70% to 90% found once; its top ten account for 5.4%. The sample here was peripheral blood, taken 28 days after the second dose of the MenACWY control vaccine. These receptors originate from an adult who received the MenACWY meningococcal vaccine as a control.

The chain has TRBV29-1 and TRBJ1-1; D gene ambiguous. There are 14 residues in the CDR3. Germline CDR1 reads SQVTM; CDR2 reads ANQGSEA. Trimming cost V 1 base and J 2 bases, with 11 bases left between them. The CDR3 sequence: CSVEGERANTEAFF. The CDR3 region has the DNA TGCAGCGTTGAAGGGGAGAGAGCTAACACTGAAGCTTTCTTT.

This chain links TRBV12-5 with TRBJ1-2, with a tentative D call TRBD1 (6 bases). The V end lost 6 bases, the J end lost 8 bases, and 22 bases lay between the germline ends. Germline V gene lookup returns CDR1 LGHNT and CDR2 FRNRAP. The CDR3 totals 15 residues. The CDR3 DNA follows: TGTGCTAGTGGCCCAGGAGGGGCAGGGGCTAGAGGCTACACCTTC. Its translation: CASGPGGAGARGYTF.

The chain uses TRBV4-1 and TRBJ2-7; D is unclear. Germline CDR1 and CDR2: MGHRA and YSYEKL. The CDR3 extends over 13 amino acids. V lost 0 bases and J 0 bases, leaving 3 bases between the germline ends. The CDR3, as DNA: TGCGCCAGCAGCCAAGATATCTCCTACGAGCAGTACTTC. It translates to CASSQDISYEQYF.

DNA for the CDR3: TGTGCCAGCAGTTTCCACGGGGGCACTGAAGCTTTCTTT. As protein: CASSFHGGTEAFF. The rearrangement uses TRBV12-3 or TRBV12-4 and TRBJ1-1; possibly TRBD1 for D (5 bases). V lost 3 bases, J lost 4 bases, and 9 bases lay in between. This CDR3 has 13 residues.

The chain links TRBV7-9 to TRBJ2-1; the D gene is possibly TRBD2 (6 bases). This CDR3 spans 16 amino acids. Germline V gene data show CDR1 as SEHNR and CDR2 as FQNEAQ (reference sequence). V was clipped by 1 base and J by 6 bases, with 16 bases between them. For the CDR3, the DNA is TGTGCCAGCAGCTTAGATGGAGGGAGGAGCCGCAATGAGCAGTTCTTC. This translates into CASSLDGGRSRNEQFF.

The genes are TRBV2 and TRBJ1-3; D unresolved. The germline gives CDR1 SNHLY, CDR2 FYNNEI. Deletions cut 0 bases from V and 4 bases from J, with 4 bases between. The CDR3 has 13 amino acids. The CDR3 bases are TGTGCCAGCAGTGAAGCAGGCGGAAACACCATATATTTT. Translated, it gives CASSEAGGNTIYF.

This chain uses TRBV6-5 with TRBJ2-7, with 7 bases that match TRBD2. V trimming: 11 bases; J trimming: 0 bases; junction bases outside the gene matches: 10. CDR3 size: 14 residues. Looked up from germline, CDR1 is MNHEY and CDR2 is SVGAGI. CDR3: CAGGRGSSSYEQYF. CDR3 bases: TGTGCCGGAGGGCGGGGGAGCAGCTCCTACGAGCAGTACTTC.

This sequence joins TRBV6-6 and TRBJ1-1; D is uncertain. Germline loops: CDR1 MNHNY, CDR2 SVGAGI (reference sequence). This CDR3 has 12 amino acids. Deletions cut 6 bases from V and 2 bases from J, with 7 bases between. CDR3 protein: CASRPDNTEAFF. The CDR3 DNA follows: TGTGCCAGCAGGCCGGACAACACTGAAGCTTTCTTT.

The rearrangement joins TRBV3-1 (or the pseudogene TRBV3-2) to TRBJ2-6; 7 bases are shared with TRBD1. V gave up 4 bases and J gave up 2 bases; unmatched junction bases: 2. The germline V gene encodes CDR1 LGHDT and CDR2 YNNKEL (reference sequence). CDR3 length equals 15 residues. CDR3 protein: CASSLRGPGANVLTF. The CDR3 DNA is TGTGCCAGCAGCCTTAGGGGGCCTGGGGCCAACGTCCTGACTTTC.

This chain links TRBV5-1 with TRBJ1-2; TRBD1 might be the D (6 bases). Per germline, CDR1 SGHRS and CDR2 YFSETQ. The CDR3 is 13 amino acids. With 0 bases removed from V and 6 bases from J, the gap between germline ends came to 9 bases. The CDR3 loop is CASSLAGANGYTF. DNA for the CDR3: TGCGCCAGCAGCTTGGCAGGGGCGAATGGCTACACCTTC.

The chain links TRBV6-4 to TRBJ1-1, with TRBD1 identical over 9 bases. The length of the CDR3 is 16 residues. CDR1 and CDR2 from the germline V gene are MRHNA and SNTAGT. After removal of 6 bases from V and 1 base from J, the junction contained 9 bases not matched to a gene. The CDR3 region is CASRNPTGQGNTEAFF. The CDR3 DNA reads TGTGCCAGCAGGAATCCTACGGGACAGGGGAACACTGAAGCTTTCTTT.

The gene calls are TRBV5-6 and TRBJ1-2, with a weak D call TRBD1 (5 bases). The germline V and J ends were trimmed by 4 bases and 7 bases, with 14 bases remaining between them. There are 13 residues in the CDR3. Germline assignment: CDR1 SGHDT and CDR2 YYEEEE. CDR3 sequence: CASSPGRGLGYTF. The DNA for the CDR3 is TGTGCCAGCAGCCCCGGGAGGGGCCTTGGCTACACCTTC. Using reference TRBV5-6 and TRBJ1-2 for the parts outside the CDR3, the full variable domain is DAGVTQSPTHLIKTRGQQVTLRCSPKSGHDTVSWYQQALGQGPQFIFQYYEEEERQRGNFPDRFSGHQFPNYSSELNVNALLLGDSALYLCASSPGRGLGYTFGSGTRLTVV.

The rearrangement uses TRBV25-1 and TRBJ2-7; 11 positions match TRBD2. This CDR3 has 15 amino acids. Losses at the gene ends were 5 bases for V and 5 bases for J; bases not matched to a gene: 8. Looked up from germline, CDR1 is MGHDK and CDR2 is SYGVNS. The CDR3 nucleotides read TGTGCCAGCAGTCCACTAGCGGGAGTATACGACGAGCAGTACTTC. Translation: CASSPLAGVYDEQYF.

This sequence joins TRBV14 and TRBJ2-3, with D maybe TRBD2 (5 bases). Germline lookup yields CDR1 SGHDN and CDR2 FVKESK. The CDR3 length is 14 residues. Deletions cut 0 bases from V and 8 bases from J, with 12 bases between. DNA for the CDR3: TGTGCCAGCAGCCAAGAACCGGCAGCGGTTACGCAGTATTTT. It codes for CASSQEPAAVTQYF.

The gene calls are TRBV9 and TRBJ2-3; D might be TRBD2 (6 bases). Germline loops: CDR1 SGDLS, CDR2 YYNGEE. V shed 0 bases and J shed 2 bases, with 16 bases lying between them. CDR3 length: 17 amino acids. The DNA of the CDR3 is TGTGCCAGCAGCGTAGCCGCCGGGGCTAGCGTCACAGATACGCAGTATTTT. It translates to CASSVAAGASVTDTQYF.

This rearrangement joins TRBV5-5 to TRBJ2-7; the D call may be TRBD1 or TRBD2 (5 bases each). Trimming pared 2 bases from V and 2 bases from J, leaving 11 bases between. Germline V lookup: CDR1 SGHKS, CDR2 YYEKEE (reference sequence). The CDR3 contains 14 residues. The CDR3 nucleotides read TGTGCCAGCAGCTTCTCGGGGACCACCTACGAGCAGTACTTC. Amino acid sequence: CASSFSGTTYEQYF.